A single sample is the source of the 6 T cell receptor beta chains below, sequenced in a study of blood T cell repertoires in COVID-19 (dated by TCRdb to 2018 to 2020). The method was the immunoSEQ multiplex PCR assay. TCRdb took this table from immuneACCESS and kept in-frame rearrangements with V and J called. Such tables lack part of the clones; where checked against another copy, unresolved V genes explain under half of the gap, and the rest is unexplained. Recorded for this sample are more than 130,000 clones; 87% of them occurred a single time. The ten largest account for roughly 4.3% of the sample. The specimen was peripheral blood. The source is a woman aged 40 to 55 with acute or convalescent COVID-19.

The chain is built from TRBV18 and TRBJ2-3, with 7 bases aligning to TRBD1. The germline CDR1 and CDR2 sequences are KGHSH and LQKENI. This CDR3 spans 13 amino acids. V trimming: 6 bases; J trimming: 8 bases; junction bases outside the gene matches: 8. CDR3 DNA: TGTGCCAGCTCGCCGGGACAGTCAGGTACGCAGTATTTT. Translating gives CASSPGQSGTQYF. Full variable domain (rest looked up from reference TRBV18 and TRBJ2-3): NAGVMQNPRHLVRRRGQEARLRCSPMKGHSHVYWYRQLPEEGLKFMVYLQKENIIDESGMPKERFSAEFPKEGPSILRIQQVVRGDSAAYFCASSPGQSGTQYFGPGTRLTVL.

This clone was observed a single time. The CDR3: CASSMTGSNYGYTF. The CDR3 nucleotides are TGTGCCAGCAGCATGACAGGGTCTAACTATGGCTACACCTTC. V is TRBV7-3 and J is TRBJ1-2; TRBD1 agrees at 7 bases. The CDR3 extends over 14 amino acids. Looked up from germline, CDR1 is SGHTA and CDR2 is FQGTGA. Losses at the gene ends were 5 bases for V and 0 bases for J; bases not matched to a gene: 3.

This chain uses TRBV7-9 with TRBJ1-5; D is unresolved. Germline V gives CDR1 SEHNR, CDR2 FQNEAQ (reference sequence). V dropped 1 base and J dropped 0 bases, with 13 bases sitting between them. The CDR3 sequence is 17 residues long. CDR3: CASSLVWGEFSNQPQHF. The CDR3 bases are TGTGCCAGCAGCTTAGTTTGGGGAGAGTTTAGCAATCAGCCCCAGCATTTT.

This rearrangement joins TRBV2 to TRBJ1-2, with TRBD1 identical over 7 bases. CDR3 length equals 16 residues. From germline, CDR1 is SNHLY and CDR2 FYNNEI. Trimming took 0 bases from V and 4 from J; bases not matched to a gene: 8. Here the CDR3 DNA reads TGTGCCAGCAGTGAAGCCACTTGGGACAGACGCTATGGCTACACCTTC. Translation gives CASSEATWDRRYGYTF.

The rearrangement joins TRBV12-5 to TRBJ2-3; 10 bases agree with TRBD2. V was clipped by 1 base and J by 5 bases; unmatched bases: 15. This CDR3 has 19 amino acids. Per germline, CDR1 LGHNT and CDR2 FRNRAP. This CDR3 is CASGLDRDRLAGARDTQYF. In DNA form, the CDR3 reads TGTGCTAGTGGTTTGGACCGGGACAGGCTAGCGGGAGCGAGAGATACGCAGTATTTT.

The chain has TRBV7-2 and TRBJ1-5, with 10 bases lining up with TRBD1. V was clipped by 5 bases and J by 7 bases; unmatched bases: 8. CDR3 length: 15 amino acids. CDR1 is SGHTA and CDR2 is FQGNSA in the germline V gene. CDR3 in amino acids: CASSGRQGADQPQHF. CDR3 coding DNA: TGTGCCAGCAGCGGGAGACAGGGGGCGGACCAGCCCCAGCATTTT.